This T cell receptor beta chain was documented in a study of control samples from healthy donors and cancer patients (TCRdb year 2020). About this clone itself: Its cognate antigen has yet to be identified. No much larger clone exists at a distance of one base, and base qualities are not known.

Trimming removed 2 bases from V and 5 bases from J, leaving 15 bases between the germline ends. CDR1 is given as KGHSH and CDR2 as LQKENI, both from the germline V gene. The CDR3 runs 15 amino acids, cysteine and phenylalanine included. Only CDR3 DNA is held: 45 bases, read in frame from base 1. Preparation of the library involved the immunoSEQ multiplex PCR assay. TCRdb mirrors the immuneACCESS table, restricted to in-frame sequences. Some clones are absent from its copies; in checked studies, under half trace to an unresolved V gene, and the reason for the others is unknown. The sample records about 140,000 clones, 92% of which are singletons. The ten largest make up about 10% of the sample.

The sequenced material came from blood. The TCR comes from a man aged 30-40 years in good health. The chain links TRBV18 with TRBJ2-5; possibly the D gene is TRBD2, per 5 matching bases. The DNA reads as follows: TGTGCCAGCTCACCAAACAAGGCTCGGGGTGAGACCCAGTACTTC. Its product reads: CASSPNKARGETQYF.